This is a list of T cell receptor beta chains from one sample in a study of cytomegalovirus exposure and HLA in healthy donors. Sequencing used immunoSEQ multiplex PCR; TCRdb keeps in-frame clones, though not all of them. Its clone listing holds about 140,000 clones. The sample was PBMCs. These receptors originate from a woman aged 18 to 35 in good health and CMV-seronegative. The CDR3 runs from the conserved cysteine through the conserved F or W. A D gene is named only where the DNA matches it firmly.

V gene	J gene	D gene	CDR3 DNA	CDR3 protein
TRBV11-2	TRBJ2-5	-	TGTGCCAGCAGCTTAGACAGGGAAGAGACCCAGTACTTC	CASSLDREETQYF
TRBV4-3	TRBJ1-4	TRBD1	TGCGCCAGCAGCCAAGATTTGGGGACAGGTTCTTATAATGAAAAACTGTTTTTT	CASSQDLGTGSYNEKLFF
TRBV5-8	TRBJ1-3	-	TGTGCCAGCAGCTTATTGACAGCTGGAAACACCATATATTTT	CASSLLTAGNTIYF
TRBV7-9	TRBJ2-3	TRBD2	TGTGCCAGCAGCCCACCCGACGGACTAGCGGGAGCCGTAGATACGCAGTATTTT	CASSPPDGLAGAVDTQYF
TRBV7-2	TRBJ2-1	-	TGTGCCAGCAGTGGGCGAGACGTCCATGAGCAGTTCTTC	CASSGRDVHEQFF
TRBV4-1	TRBJ1-2	-	TGCGCCAGCAGCCAAAACACTGGGACAACGGGAGGCTACACCTTC	CASSQNTGTTGGYTF
TRBV7-2	TRBJ2-1	-	TGTGCCAGCAGCTTAAGGGACAACCAGTTCTTC	CASSLRDNQFF
TRBV29-1	TRBJ1-1	TRBD1	TGCAGCGTCGATACGGGACAGACTAGCGGTGAAGCTTTCTTT	CSVDTGQTSGEAFF
TRBV5-5	TRBJ1-2	-	TGTGCCAGCAGCCCCTCGGAGGGTCTTTCCTATGGCTACACCTTC	CASSPSEGLSYGYTF
TRBV29-1	TRBJ2-1	-	TGCAGCGTTGGACAGATATACAATGAGCAGTTCTTC	CSVGQIYNEQFF
TRBV5-4	TRBJ2-5	TRBD1	TGTGCCAGCAGCTTACAGGGGGCAATTGAGACCCAGTACTTC	CASSLQGAIETQYF
TRBV28	TRBJ2-2	-	TGTGCCAGCAGTTCCACGGACAGATATCCGAGGGGGCTGTTTTTT	CASSSTDRYPRGLFF
TRBV27	TRBJ1-4	TRBD1	TGTGCCAGCAGTTCGTGGGACAGGGTCGCCTCGGGCGAAAAACTGTTTTTT	CASSSWDRVASGEKLFF
TRBV27	TRBJ1-5	TRBD1	TGTGCCAGCAGTTTCACAGGGGCGTGGGGCAATCAGCCCCAGCATTTT	CASSFTGAWGNQPQHF
TRBV30	TRBJ2-3	TRBD2	TGTGCCTGGGCGTGGGGCGGGAGTGGGACAGATACGCAGTATTTT	CAWAWGGSGTDTQYF
TRBV2	TRBJ1-1	-	TGTGCCAGCAGTGTTTTGAGTTCGGGGACTTTCTTT	CASSVLSSGTFF
TRBV5-1	TRBJ2-1	TRBD2	TGCGCCAGCAGCTTTGAGGCTAGCGGATACAATGAGCAGTTCTTC	CASSFEASGYNEQFF
TRBV10-3	TRBJ2-1	TRBD2	TGTGCCATCAGTGGGTCTAGCGGGACCCGGTGGAATGAGCAGTTCTTC	CAISGSSGTRWNEQFF
TRBV13	TRBJ2-1	TRBD1	TGTGCCAGCAGCCCATTGGGCGGGACAGGGAACAATGAGCAGTTCTTC	CASSPLGGTGNNEQFF
TRBV7-6	TRBJ2-2	TRBD2	TGTGCCAGCAGCTCGGGACTAGCGGGAGTGTACACCGGGGAGCTGTTTTTT	CASSSGLAGVYTGELFF
TRBV25-1	TRBJ1-1	-	TGTGCCAGCAGTGAAGCAGGATACACTGAAGCTTTCTTT	CASSEAGYTEAFF
TRBV4-2	TRBJ2-7	TRBD2	TGTGCCAGCAGCCAGGAGCTAGCGGGCCTCTCCTACGAGCAGTACTTC	CASSQELAGLSYEQYF
TRBV6-1	TRBJ2-7	TRBD2	TGTGCCAGCAGTGGCGACGGGACTAGCGGGTACGAGCAGTACTTC	CASSGDGTSGYEQYF
TRBV5-1	TRBJ2-5	TRBD1	TGCGCCAGCAGCCCCTTTGAGTGGGGGACAGGGGTGATAGTGGGAGAGACCCAGTACTTC	CASSPFEWGTGVIVGETQYF
TRBV2	TRBJ2-1	TRBD2	TGTGCCAGCAGTGAAGGGCTAGCGGGAGTTGTTGAGCAGTTCTTC	CASSEGLAGVVEQFF
TRBV7-3	TRBJ1-1	-	TGTGCCAGCAGCCCCCTCGGAGGCTTTGAAGCTTTCTTT	CASSPLGGFEAFF
TRBV6-1	TRBJ1-1	TRBD1	TGTGCCAGCGGTCGCCAGGGGGCGAACACTGAAGCTTTCTTT	CASGRQGANTEAFF
TRBV15	TRBJ1-1	-	TGTGCCACCAGCTTTCCACTCGCGAACACTGAAGCTTTCTTT	CATSFPLANTEAFF
TRBV7-2	TRBJ2-1	-	TGTGCCAGCAGCTTAGTTCTACTAGTTAATGAGCAGTTCTTC	CASSLVLLVNEQFF
TRBV13	TRBJ2-7	TRBD2	TGTGCCAGCAGCGAGACTAGCGGGGCCTTCGGGCAGTACTTC	CASSETSGAFGQYF
TRBV29-1	TRBJ1-1	TRBD1	TGCAGCGTAGAACAGGGGACTGAAGCTTTCTTT	CSVEQGTEAFF
TRBV30	TRBJ1-6	TRBD1	TGTGCCTGGAGGGGGGACAGGGGGAATTCACCCCTCCACTTT	CAWRGDRGNSPLHF
TRBV9	TRBJ2-7	-	TGTGCCAGCAGCTCACCCCAGGGGTCCGAGCAGTACTTC	CASSSPQGSEQYF
TRBV5-5	TRBJ2-6	-	TGTGCCAGCAGCTTGGTGTACTCTGGGGCCAACGTCCTGACTTTC	CASSLVYSGANVLTF
TRBV4-2	TRBJ1-5	-	TGTGCCAGCAGCCAAGGGGGGGAACAGCCCCAGCATTTT	CASSQGGEQPQHF
TRBV6-5	TRBJ2-7	TRBD1	TGTGCCAGCAGATCTCCCTACAGGGGGTCGTACGAGCAGTACTTC	CASRSPYRGSYEQYF
TRBV19	TRBJ1-3	-	TGTGCCAGTAGTTCGTCGGGGGATCCTGGAAACACCATATATTTT	CASSSSGDPGNTIYF
TRBV27	TRBJ2-2	-	TGTGCCAGCAGGACCCGGGACACCGGGGAGCTGTTTTTT	CASRTRDTGELFF
TRBV11-2	TRBJ2-2	-	TGTGCCAGCAGCTTAGGTCATAGTGTCCCCGGGGAGCTGTTTTTT	CASSLGHSVPGELFF
TRBV7-3	TRBJ2-1	-	TGTGCCAGCAGCTTCCGCGGACTTGACTACAATGAGCAGTTCTTC	CASSFRGLDYNEQFF
TRBV11-1	TRBJ2-5	TRBD2	TGTGCCAGCAGATCGGGACTAGGGGTCCAAGAGACCCAGTACTTC	CASRSGLGVQETQYF
TRBV6-1	TRBJ2-7	-	TGTGCCAGCAGTGAACTGAGCGGTAACTCCTACGAGCAGTACTTC	CASSELSGNSYEQYF
TRBV19	TRBJ2-1	-	TGTGCCAGTATGCGGGGGCCTTCCTACAATGAGCAGTTCTTC	CASMRGPSYNEQFF
TRBV6-1	TRBJ2-1	-	TGTGCCAGCAATCCTCCCCCAGCGAGCAATGAGCAGTTCTTC	CASNPPPASNEQFF
TRBV5-5	TRBJ2-5	TRBD1	TGTGCCAGCAGCTTGTTGCAGACAGGGATAGAGACCCAGTACTTC	CASSLLQTGIETQYF
TRBV18	TRBJ2-7	TRBD1	TGTGCCAGCTCAAGGGACAGGGGCGAGCAGTACTTC	CASSRDRGEQYF
TRBV4-3	TRBJ1-1	TRBD1	TGCGCCAGCAGCCACGACCGGACAGGCGCCCCTGAAGCTTTCTTT	CASSHDRTGAPEAFF
TRBV11-2	TRBJ2-1	-	TGTGCCAGCAGCTTGGAAGGAGGCTCCTACAATGAGCAGTTCTTC	CASSLEGGSYNEQFF
TRBV27	TRBJ2-1	-	TGTGCCAGCAGTTTATATGCGGAAGGCAATGAGCAGTTCTTC	CASSLYAEGNEQFF
TRBV18	TRBJ1-5	TRBD1	TGTGCCAGCTCATCCAACTCAGGGGGCGGGCATCAGCCCCAGCATTTT	CASSSNSGGGHQPQHF
TRBV7-9	TRBJ1-4	-	TGTGCCAGCAGCCTAGGCAGCGGCAGAGGGAATGAAAAACTGTTTTTT	CASSLGSGRGNEKLFF
TRBV15	TRBJ2-3	TRBD1	TGTGCCACCAGCAACCAGGGGGCCGGAGATACGCAGTATTTT	CATSNQGAGDTQYF
TRBV7-9	TRBJ2-2	TRBD2	TGTGCCAGCAGCATAGTGGGACTAGCGGGATCGAACACCGGGGAGCTGTTTTTT	CASSIVGLAGSNTGELFF
TRBV10-3	TRBJ2-2	-	TGTGCCATCAGTGTGCTAGCAGTAACCGGGGAGCTGTTTTTT	CAISVLAVTGELFF
TRBV7-3	TRBJ2-2	-	TGTGCCAGCACCCTACAGGGGAACACCGGGGAGCTGTTTTTT	CASTLQGNTGELFF